Listed below are T cell receptor beta chains from one sample, sequenced in a study of T cells after yellow fever vaccination. TCRdb reprocessed the 5' RACE reads via MiXCR and lists one record per CDR3 protein. The data show 150,000 to 200,000 distinct CDR3 sequences, 9.5% to 12% seen once. The material sequenced was CD8+ T cells sorted from PBMCs, taken 15 days after the yellow fever booster vaccination. Every receptor here comes from a young man who received the YFV17D yellow fever vaccine. Both conserved end residues are part of each CDR3. The D gene is left open where the match is weak. Size values are once, few and many counts, or a class for expanded clones, and some rows have none.

>-|TRBJ2-2|TRBV9|-
CASTVGSATGELFF
TGTGCCAGCACCGTCGGCTCTGCCACCGGGGAGCTGTTTTTT
>-|TRBJ2-5|TRBV7-9|many
CASSQPAGEQETQYF
TGTGCCAGCTCTCAACCCGCAGGGGAGCAAGAGACCCAGTACTTC
>-|TRBJ2-7|TRBV7-8|few
CASSLEVTDTYEQYF
TGTGCCAGCAGCTTAGAAGTGACGGACACCTACGAGCAGTACTTC
>TRBD2|TRBJ2-3|TRBV12-3/TRBV12-4|few
CASSLAELAVFTDTQYF
TGTGCCAGCAGTTTAGCGGAACTAGCGGTGTTCACAGATACGCAGTATTTT
>-|TRBJ1-2|TRBV4-1|-
CASSQVQGSSGYTF
TGCGCCAGCAGCCAGGTACAGGGCAGTTCTGGCTACACCTTC
>TRBD1|TRBJ2-1|TRBV12-3/TRBV12-4|-
CASSGRDSYNEQFF
TGTGCCAGCAGTGGCCGGGACAGCTACAATGAGCAGTTCTTC
>-|TRBJ2-7|TRBV6-5|-
CASSVELGGEQYF
TGTGCCAGCAGTGTTGAACTAGGGGGCGAGCAGTACTTC
>-|TRBJ2-1|TRBV6-5|-
CASSYSSLGPEQFF
TGTGCCAGCAGTTACTCGAGCCTGGGCCCTGAGCAGTTCTTC
>-|TRBJ1-4|TRBV12-3/TRBV12-4|few
CASSFQGFQEKLFF
TGTGCCAGCAGTTTCCAGGGCTTCCAGGAAAAACTGTTTTTT
>-|TRBJ2-7|TRBV4-1|-
CASSQGQSPDEQYF
TGCGCCAGCAGCCAAGGGCAGTCGCCCGACGAGCAGTACTTC
>-|TRBJ1-4|TRBV4-3|-
CASSQDGAGATNKKLFF
TGCGCCAGCAGCCAAGATGGCGCCGGTGCAACTAATAAAAAACTGTTTTTT
>-|TRBJ1-3|TRBV12-3/TRBV12-4|many
CASSLAGGNTIYF
TGTGCCAGCAGTTTAGCTGGAGGAAACACCATATATTTT
>-|TRBJ2-1|TRBV28|-
CASSSPNLANEQFF
TGTGCCAGCAGTTCCCCAAACCTAGCGAATGAGCAGTTCTTC
>-|TRBJ1-2|TRBV19|-
CASSMVRGGGYTF
TGTGCCAGTAGTATGGTCCGGGGCGGAGGCTACACCTTC
>TRBD1|TRBJ2-3|TRBV12-3/TRBV12-4|-
CASSLGQGNTDTQYF
TGTGCCAGCAGTTTAGGACAGGGTAACACAGATACGCAGTATTTT
>TRBD1|TRBJ1-2|TRBV12-3/TRBV12-4|-
CASSVGGQAYGYTF
TGTGCCAGCAGCGTGGGGGGACAGGCGTATGGCTACACCTTC
>-|TRBJ2-2|TRBV15|-
CATSRDKMPGELFF
TGTGCCACCAGCAGAGATAAAATGCCCGGGGAGCTGTTTTTT
>-|TRBJ2-3|TRBV9|few
CASSPGDTQYF
TGTGCCAGCAGCCCGGGGGATACGCAGTATTTT
>-|TRBJ1-2|TRBV5-1|-
CASSLVGFVSPLGYTF
TGCGCCAGCAGCTTGGTGGGGTTCGTCTCGCCGCTTGGCTACACCTTC
>-|TRBJ2-3|TRBV5-1|-
CASSTWDGTTDTQYF
TGCGCCAGCAGCACCTGGGACGGAACTACAGATACGCAGTATTTT
>-|TRBJ2-5|TRBV6-5|-
CASSYHRREETQYF
TGTGCCAGCAGTTACCACAGACGTGAAGAGACCCAGTACTTC
>-|TRBJ1-1|TRBV4-1|few
CASSLSGGGVTEAFF
TGCGCCAGCAGCCTCTCAGGAGGGGGAGTAACTGAAGCTTTCTTT
>TRBD2|TRBJ2-3|TRBV29-1|-
CSTWTGGADTQYF
TGCAGCACCTGGACCGGGGGGGCAGATACGCAGTATTTT
>TRBD1|TRBJ1-5|TRBV27|-
CASSLRQGEQPQHF
TGTGCCAGCAGTTTAAGACAGGGAGAGCAGCCCCAGCATTTT
>TRBD1|TRBJ1-1|TRBV4-1|-
CASRKQGPGLEGAFF
TGCGCCAGCAGAAAACAGGGGCCCGGGCTCGAAGGAGCTTTCTTT
>TRBD2|TRBJ2-2|TRBV7-9|few
CASSPLPLAGAYTGELFF
TGTGCCAGCAGCCCCCTACCACTAGCGGGGGCTTACACCGGGGAGCTGTTTTTT
>-|TRBJ2-1|TRBV7-9|few
CASPNGGYNEQFF
TGTGCCAGCCCCAATGGGGGTTACAATGAGCAGTTCTTC
>TRBD2|TRBJ2-5|TRBV7-2|once
CASSLFQRGAQETQYF
TGTGCCAGCAGCTTATTCCAGCGGGGAGCTCAAGAGACCCAGTACTTC
>-|TRBJ2-1|TRBV6-5|-
CASSYSVRVNNNEQFF
TGTGCCAGCAGTTACTCGGTTAGGGTCAATAACAATGAGCAGTTCTTC
>-|TRBJ2-1|TRBV4-1|-
CASSQDDIMDEQFF
TGCGCCAGCAGCCAAGATGACATCATGGATGAGCAGTTCTTC
>-|TRBJ1-5|TRBV4-3|many
CASSHNRVLGPQHF
TGCGCCAGCAGCCATAATCGGGTCCTGGGGCCCCAGCATTTT
>-|TRBJ1-5|TRBV4-2|few
CASSQVEVGPQHF
TGTGCCAGCAGCCAAGTTGAGGTCGGGCCCCAGCATTTT
>-|TRBJ2-2|TRBV12-3/TRBV12-4|many
CASSLVAGELFF
TGTGCCAGCAGTTTAGTCGCCGGGGAGCTGTTTTTT
>TRBD1|TRBJ2-7|TRBV19|-
CATWGQGLREQYF
TGTGCCACCTGGGGACAGGGGCTCAGGGAGCAGTACTTC
>TRBD2|TRBJ2-3|TRBV11-2|-
CASSLGGAGGPLDSQYF
TGTGCCAGCAGCTTAGGGGGAGCGGGGGGGCCTTTAGATTCGCAGTATTTT
>-|TRBJ1-5|TRBV21-1|few
CASSFSAETGQPQHF
TGTGCCAGCAGCTTCTCTGCGGAGACGGGTCAGCCCCAGCATTTT
>-|TRBJ1-4|TRBV27|few
CASSVTGAANEKLFF
TGTGCCAGCAGTGTTACTGGGGCGGCTAATGAAAAACTGTTTTTT
>TRBD1|TRBJ2-2|TRBV4-2|-
CASSQVPRDRELYGELFF
TGTGCCAGCAGCCAAGTGCCGCGGGACAGGGAGTTGTACGGGGAGCTGTTTTTT
>-|TRBJ2-3|TRBV15|many
CATSTGVADTQYF
TGTGCCACCAGCACCGGGGTCGCAGATACGCAGTATTTT
>-|TRBJ2-5|TRBV7-9|-
CASSFFQKETQYF
TGTGCCAGCAGCTTTTTCCAGAAAGAGACCCAGTACTTC
>TRBD1|TRBJ2-4|TRBV4-3|many
CASSQGQGENIQYF
TGCGCCAGCAGCCAGGGACAGGGGGAAAACATTCAGTACTTC
>-|TRBJ1-1|TRBV5-4|-
CASSWGRNEAFF
TGTGCCAGCAGCTGGGGACGGAATGAAGCTTTCTTT
>-|TRBJ2-1|TRBV7-9|-
CASSFRGNEQFF
TGTGCCAGCAGCTTCAGGGGAAATGAGCAGTTCTTC
>-|TRBJ1-5|TRBV4-1|few
CASSQIGGAGQPQHF
TGCGCCAGCAGCCAAATAGGGGGGGCGGGTCAGCCCCAGCATTTT
>-|TRBJ1-5|TRBV12-3/TRBV12-4|few
CASSLETGPGPQHF
TGTGCCAGCAGTTTAGAAACAGGACCGGGGCCCCAGCATTTT
>-|TRBJ2-1|TRBV12-3/TRBV12-4|-
CASRDVGYNEQFF
TGTGCCAGTAGAGATGTGGGGTACAATGAGCAGTTCTTC
>-|TRBJ2-7|TRBV12-3/TRBV12-4|many
CASSLNAYEQYF
TGTGCCAGCAGTCTTAACGCCTACGAGCAGTACTTC
>-|TRBJ2-2|TRBV4-3|-
CASSQVTGTGELFF
TGCGCCAGCAGCCAAGTAACAGGGACCGGGGAGCTGTTTTTT
>-|TRBJ1-1|TRBV4-2|-
CASSRGVTTEAFF
TGTGCCAGCAGCCGAGGGGTTACCACTGAAGCTTTCTTT
>TRBD2|TRBJ2-1|TRBV27|few
CASSTPGLAGGPIEQFF
TGTGCCAGCAGTACTCCCGGCCTAGCGGGGGGGCCTATTGAGCAGTTCTTC
>-|TRBJ2-2|TRBV12-3/TRBV12-4|-
CASSFRVYTGELFF
TGTGCCAGCAGTTTTAGGGTCTACACCGGGGAGCTGTTTTTT
>-|TRBJ1-4|TRBV4-1|few
CASSPTLWGEKLFF
TGCGCCAGCAGCCCGACCCTCTGGGGAGAAAAACTGTTTTTT
>-|TRBJ1-4|TRBV4-1|few
CASSITRSGNEKLFF
TGCGCCAGCAGCATCACCCGTTCCGGTAATGAAAAACTGTTTTTT
>-|TRBJ2-5|TRBV12-3/TRBV12-4|-
CASSFFVIASQETQYF
TGTGCCAGCAGTTTCTTCGTGATAGCGAGCCAAGAGACCCAGTACTTC
>-|TRBJ2-1|TRBV7-2|few
CASSLDYNEQFF
TGTGCCAGCAGCTTAGACTACAATGAGCAGTTCTTC
>-|TRBJ2-6|TRBV28|few
CASSLGGDGRRANVLTF
TGTGCCAGCAGTTTAGGGGGTGACGGCCGCCGGGCCAACGTCCTGACTTTC
>-|TRBJ1-3|TRBV18|many
CASSPPYRTISGNTIYF
TGTGCCAGCTCACCACCGTACAGGACGATCTCTGGAAACACCATATATTTT
>-|TRBJ2-5|TRBV11-2|few
CASSPGHSQETQYF
TGTGCCAGCAGCCCAGGACATTCCCAAGAGACCCAGTACTTC
>-|TRBJ1-4|TRBV7-6|few
CASSLGGGQEKLFF
TGTGCCAGCAGCTTAGGAGGCGGACAAGAAAAACTGTTTTTT
>-|TRBJ2-3|TRBV4-3|-
CASSRRLGGERDTQYF
TGCGCCAGCAGCCGCAGACTAGGAGGGGAGAGGGATACGCAGTATTTT